This note documents a single TCR beta chain sequence. This specimen belongs to a study of cytomegalovirus exposure and HLA in healthy donors. PCR employed 60 Vbeta and 13 Jbeta primers. Sequencing used immunoSEQ multiplex PCR; TCRdb keeps in-frame clones, though not all of them. The data show approximately 150,000 clones, with roughly three quarters seen just once and roughly 1.6% held by the top ten. The CDR3 runs 11 residues. Germline V lookup: CDR1 DFQATT, CDR2 SNEGSKA (reference sequence). Between the trimmed V and J ends, which lost 5 bases and 7 bases, there was a span of 12 bases. The chain carries TRBV20-1 and TRBJ2-7, with unresolved D. The sequence came from a woman between 40 and 55 years old in good health and CMV-seronegative. Sequencing input: PBMCs. CDR3 sequence: CSAYISGEQYF. The CDR3 nucleotides are TGCAGTGCTTATATCTCCGGTGAGCAGTACTTC.